The sequence of this TCR beta chain was determined in a study of Ad26.COV2.S vaccination and SARS-CoV-2 variants (dated by TCRdb to the early 2020s). About the investigation overall: Vaccine-arm donors were drawn from COV1001, a multicentre, randomized, double-blind, placebo-controlled phase I-IIa trial of Ad26.COV2.S in healthy adults. Investigators did not know the trial group allocation while performing experiments and assessing outcomes. Participants in the trial were split at random into five groups of five each, receiving low-dose or high-dose Ad26.COV2.S once or twice, or else placebo on both occasions. Ad26.COV2.S was given intramuscularly at 5x10^10 or 1x10^11 viral particles, as a single shot or as two shots 56 days apart. TCRbeta repertoire sequencing was used to assess the specificity and breadth of SARS-CoV-2-reactive T cell receptors after Ad26.COV2.S vaccination. The TCR-sequenced set comprised around 30 samples: around 20 Ad26.COV2.S vaccine recipients, 5 placebo recipients and 8 SARS-CoV-2 convalescent individuals. Results and caveats for the whole study, not just this receptor: Substantial breadth of spike-specific CD8+ and CD4+ T cell responses was reported after vaccination. The study was not powered to compare responses between vaccine doses or regimens. Comparable non-spike TCR breadth was observed between vaccine and placebo recipients, consistent with only spike being contained in the vaccine. The authors noted that total T cell responses may have been underestimated by the TCR breadth and depth analyses. Compared with placebo recipients, Ad26.COV2.S recipients showed higher spike-specific TCR breadth (P = 0.0014).

Per the publication, the treatment or condition label means: some 20 received Ad26.COV2.S at low or high dose, single or two shots; five or six received placebo; per-sample allocation not given. Repertoires of vaccine and placebo recipients were sequenced from samples collected on day 63 after the first injection. Between 29 July and 7 August 2020, Cohort 1b enrolled about two dozen adults aged 18-55 years at one site in Boston, USA. As a vaccine, Ad26.COV2.S was a replication-incompetent adenovirus type 26 vector that expressed a prefusion-stabilized SARS-CoV-2 spike protein derived from the original Wuhan strain. TCRbeta CDR3 regions were sequenced with the immunoSEQ Assay. After extraction, genomic DNA underwent amplification by bias-controlled multiplex PCR, followed by high-throughput sequencing. Turning to the authors' computational methods: To quantify the absolute abundance of every unique TCRbeta CDR3 region, sequences were collapsed and filtered. Usable DNA was measured by amplifying reference genes present in all nucleated cells, and TCRbeta template counts were normalized to that usable DNA to estimate T cell fraction. Repertoire TCRs were annotated as SARS-CoV-2-specific by exact matching of V gene, CDR3 amino acid sequence and J gene to a known reactive TCR set. The reference SARS-CoV-2 TCR set was derived from MIRA and filtered for enrichment in COVID-19-positive ImmuneCODE repertoires, a step that removed public or cross-reactive TCRs. Using the MIRA antigens, annotated TCRs were further analysed by specific ORF or by position within an ORF. Breadth was defined as annotated unique rearrangements over total unique productive rearrangements; depth was the summed frequency of those rearrangements. Group comparisons of TCR breadth used two-sided Wilcoxon rank-sum tests. What TCRdb holds here is the immuneACCESS table cut down to in-frame rearrangements. Part of the clones is not present; checked against another copy, under half of the missing clones reflect an unresolved V gene, and the others are unexplained. That table is the source of V, J and clone size, and D and trimming were worked out from the DNA. The sample yields about 280,000 clones; 87% were counted once. Together, the top ten hold 2.5% to 3.5% of the sample.

The CDR3 runs 12 residues from the cysteine to the phenylalanine. Just CDR3 DNA is preserved here, 36 bases in frame from base 1. CDR1 LNHDA and CDR2 SQIVND were looked up in the germline V gene (reference sequence). The germline ends are 10 bases apart after V is trimmed by 8 bases and J by 6 bases. A note on this clone: This receptor's antigen is unknown. There are no base qualities to consult, and no much larger clone falls within one base.

The rearrangement joined TRBV19 to TRBJ1-4, and perhaps TRBD1 as D gene, on 5 matching bases. Here the sequenced sample was peripheral blood, taken in a trial of Ad26.COV2.S vaccine versus placebo. This TCR was sampled from a person between 18 and 60 years old who received the Ad26.COV2.S COVID-19 vaccine or a placebo. The CDR3 corresponds to CASGQGDEKLFF. The sequenced DNA is TGTGCCAGTGGGCAGGGTGATGAAAAACTGTTTTTT.